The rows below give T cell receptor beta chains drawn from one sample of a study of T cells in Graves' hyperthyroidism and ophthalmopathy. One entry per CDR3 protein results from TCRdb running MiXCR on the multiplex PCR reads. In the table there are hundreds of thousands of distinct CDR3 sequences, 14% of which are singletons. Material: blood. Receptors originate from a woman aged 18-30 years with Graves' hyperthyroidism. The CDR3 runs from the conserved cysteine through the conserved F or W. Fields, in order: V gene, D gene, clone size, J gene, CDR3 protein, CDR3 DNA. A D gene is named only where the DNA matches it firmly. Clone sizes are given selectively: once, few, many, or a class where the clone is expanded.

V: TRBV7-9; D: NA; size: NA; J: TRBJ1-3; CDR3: CASSLEGTTIYF; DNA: TGTGCCAGCAGCTTGGAAGGGACCACCATATATTTT
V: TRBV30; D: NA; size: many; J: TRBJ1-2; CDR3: CAWIGTSNYGYTF; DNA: TGTGCCTGGATCGGTACATCAAACTATGGCTACACCTTC
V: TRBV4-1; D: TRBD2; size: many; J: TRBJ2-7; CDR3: CASSQDPSGMREQYF; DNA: TGCGCCAGCAGCCAAGATCCTAGCGGAATGAGGGAGCAGTACTTC
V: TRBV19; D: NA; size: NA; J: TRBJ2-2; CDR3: CATPGHPNTGELFF; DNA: TGTGCCACCCCGGGACACCCGAACACCGGGGAGCTGTTTTTT
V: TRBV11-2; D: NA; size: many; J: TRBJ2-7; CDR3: CASSLVGTALYEQYF; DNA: TGTGCCAGCAGCTTAGTTGGCACAGCTCTCTACGAGCAGTACTTC
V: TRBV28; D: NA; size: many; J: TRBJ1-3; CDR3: CASSIGAVMQNTIYF; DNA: TGTGCCAGCAGTATAGGAGCGGTCATGCAAAACACCATATATTTT
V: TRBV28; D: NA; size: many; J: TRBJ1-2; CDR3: CASSLLGGAVNYGYTF; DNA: TGTGCCAGCAGTCTCTTAGGGGGGGCTGTTAACTATGGCTACACCTTC
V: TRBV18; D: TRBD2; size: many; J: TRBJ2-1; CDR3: CASSPGLAGVVEQFF; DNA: TGTGCCAGCTCACCTGGACTAGCGGGAGTGGTTGAGCAGTTCTTC
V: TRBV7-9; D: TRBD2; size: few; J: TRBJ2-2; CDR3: CASSLTAGDWVSGELFF; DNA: TGTGCCAGCAGCCTTACCGCGGGAGATTGGGTTTCCGGGGAGCTGTTTTTT
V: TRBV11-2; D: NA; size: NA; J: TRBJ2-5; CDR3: CASSFSPYRGSGETQYF; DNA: TGTGCCAGCAGCTTTTCTCCCTATCGGGGGAGTGGAGAGACCCAGTACTTC
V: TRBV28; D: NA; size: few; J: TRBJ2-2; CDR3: CASSSGLGELFF; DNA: TGTGCCAGCAGTTCAGGACTTGGGGAGCTGTTTTTT
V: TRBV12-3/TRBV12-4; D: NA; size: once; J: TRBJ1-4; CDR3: CASSSPYNEKLFF; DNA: TGTGCCAGCAGTTCCCCCTATAATGAAAAACTGTTTTTT
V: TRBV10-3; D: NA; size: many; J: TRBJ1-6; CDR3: CASRSEQSSYNSPLHF; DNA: TGTGCCAGCCGTTCGGAACAGTCCTCCTATAATTCACCCCTCCACTTT
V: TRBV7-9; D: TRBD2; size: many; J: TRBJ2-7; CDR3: CASSPVAGGDYEQYF; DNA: TGTGCCAGCAGTCCCGTGGCGGGGGGCGACTACGAGCAGTACTTC
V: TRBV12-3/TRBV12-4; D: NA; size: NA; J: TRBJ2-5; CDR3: CASSRDPPASQYF; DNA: TGTGCCAGCAGCCGGGACCCCCCAGCGTCCCAGTACTTC
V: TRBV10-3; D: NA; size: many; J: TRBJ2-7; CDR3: CAISDGVGARVSYEQYF; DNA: TGTGCCATCAGTGATGGGGTGGGTGCGCGAGTCTCGTACGAGCAGTACTTC
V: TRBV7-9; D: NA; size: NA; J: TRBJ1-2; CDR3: CASTIQGGNSAYGYTF; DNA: TGTGCCAGCACTATACAAGGGGGAAATAGTGCCTATGGCTACACCTTC
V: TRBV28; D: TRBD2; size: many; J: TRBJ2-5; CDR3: CASSSTLAGGPWGETQYF; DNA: TGTGCCAGCAGCTCCACCTTAGCGGGAGGGCCGTGGGGGGAGACCCAGTACTTC
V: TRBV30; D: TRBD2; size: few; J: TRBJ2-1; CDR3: CAWSIPGGREFF; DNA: TGTGCCTGGAGTATCCCAGGCGGGAGGGAGTTCTTC
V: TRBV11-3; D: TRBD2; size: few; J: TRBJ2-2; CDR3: CASSRWTSGISGELFF; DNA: TGTGCCAGCAGCCGATGGACTAGCGGGATTAGCGGGGAGCTGTTTTTT
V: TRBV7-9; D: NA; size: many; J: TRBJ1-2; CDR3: CASSFYGAYGYTF; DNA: TGTGCCAGCAGCTTCTACGGTGCCTATGGCTACACCTTC
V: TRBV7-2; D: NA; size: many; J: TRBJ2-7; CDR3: CASSGATYEQYF; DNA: TGTGCCAGCAGCGGAGCGACCTACGAGCAGTACTTC
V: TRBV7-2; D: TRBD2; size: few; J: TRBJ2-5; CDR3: CASSPRGSSGRETQYF; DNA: TGTGCCAGCAGCCCCCGGGGGTCTAGCGGGCGGGAGACCCAGTACTTC
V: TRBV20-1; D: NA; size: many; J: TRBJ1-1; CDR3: CSARDTGLYTEAFF; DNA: TGCAGTGCTAGAGACACAGGTTTGTACACTGAAGCTTTCTTT
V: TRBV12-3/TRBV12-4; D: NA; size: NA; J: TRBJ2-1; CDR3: CASSPRGTLRYNEQFF; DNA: TGTGCCAGCAGTCCGAGGGGGACTCTACGCTACAATGAGCAGTTCTTC
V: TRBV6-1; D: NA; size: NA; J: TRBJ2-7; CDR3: CASTQSDPIEQYF; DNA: TGTGCCAGCACTCAATCCGATCCCATTGAGCAGTACTTC
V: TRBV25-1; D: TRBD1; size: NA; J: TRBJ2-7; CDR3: CASSTGALYEQYF; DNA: TGTGCCAGCAGCACAGGGGCCCTCTACGAGCAGTACTTC
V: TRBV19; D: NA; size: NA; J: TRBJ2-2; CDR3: CASESDKGGELFF; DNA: TGTGCCTCTGAGTCGGACAAGGGCGGGGAGCTGTTTTTT
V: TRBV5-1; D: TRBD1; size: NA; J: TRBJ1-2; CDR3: CASRWGDSNYGYTF; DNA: TGCGCCAGCAGGTGGGGGGACAGCAACTATGGCTACACCTTC
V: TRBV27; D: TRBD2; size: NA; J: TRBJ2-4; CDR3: CASRGLAGLAKNIQYF; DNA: TGTGCCAGCAGAGGACTAGCGGGACTAGCCAAAAACATTCAGTACTTC
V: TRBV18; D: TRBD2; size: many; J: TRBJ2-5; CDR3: CASSPGLAETQYF; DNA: TGTGCCAGCTCACCGGGACTAGCTGAGACCCAGTACTTC
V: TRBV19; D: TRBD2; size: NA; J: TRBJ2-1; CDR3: CASSTGLAGEDEQFF; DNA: TGTGCCAGTAGTACGGGACTAGCGGGAGAAGATGAGCAGTTCTTC
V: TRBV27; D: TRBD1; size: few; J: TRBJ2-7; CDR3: CASSPTGQDREQYF; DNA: TGTGCCAGCAGCCCCACCGGACAGGATAGGGAGCAGTACTTC
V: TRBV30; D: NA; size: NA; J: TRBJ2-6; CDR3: CAWMAWESGANVLTF; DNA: TGTGCCTGGATGGCATGGGAGTCTGGGGCCAACGTCCTGACTTTC
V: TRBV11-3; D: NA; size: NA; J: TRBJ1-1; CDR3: CASSFGGEDTEASF; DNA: TGTGCCAGCAGCTTCGGAGGGGAAGACACTGAAGCTTCCTTT
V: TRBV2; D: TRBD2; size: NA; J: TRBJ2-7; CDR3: CASSVASGRAYEQYF; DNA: TGTGCCAGCAGTGTGGCTAGCGGGAGGGCCTACGAGCAGTACTTC
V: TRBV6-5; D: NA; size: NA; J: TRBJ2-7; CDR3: CASSYGDGGAYEQYF; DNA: TGTGCCAGCAGTTACGGGGACGGGGGAGCCTACGAGCAGTACTTC